What follows are 32 T cell receptor beta chains derived from one specimen sequenced in a study of blood T cells in healthy people across ages. A second about 6 to 11 cycle PCR used barcoded and J-beta primers. TCRdb called the 5' RACE reads again in MiXCR, with one record for every CDR3 protein. This sample has roughly 500,000 distinct CDR3 sequences, with nearly 25% found just once. The same data also contributed to another study, on T cells of mothers and their children.

The material sequenced was blood. The origin of the receptors is a boy aged 5 to 17 in good health.

The CDR3 loop is CASSEVGLADNEQFF. Written as DNA, the CDR3 is TGTGCCAGCAGTGAAGTGGGACTAGCGGACAATGAGCAGTTCTTC. The chain uses TRBV6-1 and TRBJ2-1; TRBD2 agrees at 11 bases. This CDR3 spans 15 amino acids. Trimming at V came to 1 base and at J to 5 bases, leaving 1 base not matched to a gene. Germline CDR1 is MNHNS and CDR2 is SASEGT.

In this sample, this clonotype turned up a few times. This chain links TRBV20-1 with TRBJ2-5; 8 nucleotides line up with TRBD1. Germline V gene data show CDR1 as DFQATT and CDR2 as SNEGSKA (reference sequence). The CDR3 runs to 14 residues. V shed 0 bases and J 11 bases; nucleotides not matched to a gene: 11. CDR3 coding DNA: TGCAGTGCTAGAGATGGGACAGGTAGTTCTGTGCAGTACTTC. Translated, it gives CSARDGTGSSVQYF.

This clonotype was counted only a few times. The chain carries TRBV6-2 or TRBV6-3 and TRBJ2-2, with D possibly being TRBD1 (6 bases). Germline V CDR1 and CDR2: MNHEY, SVGEGT. CDR3 length: 17 residues. Trimming pared 0 bases from V and 4 bases from J, leaving 15 bases between. The DNA of the CDR3 is TGTGCCAGCAGTTACTCGATATACAGGGACGGCACCGGGGAGCTGTTTTTT. The encoded protein is CASSYSIYRDGTGELFF.

The chain combines TRBV20-1 with TRBJ2-6, with D perhaps given as TRBD1 or TRBD2 (7 bases each). The CDR3 extends over 16 amino acids. The V and J ends lost 5 bases and 0 bases respectively, with 14 bases between them. Germline V gene lookup returns CDR1 DFQATT and CDR2 SNEGSKA (reference sequence). This CDR3 reads CSAPGGQSSGANVLTF. CDR3 DNA sequence: TGCAGTGCTCCGGGGGGACAGAGCTCTGGGGCCAACGTCCTGACTTTC.

The chain employs TRBV12-3 or TRBV12-4 and TRBJ2-3; perhaps TRBD2 as D (5 bases). Trimming took 7 bases from V and 2 from J, leaving 13 bases between them. The CDR3 covers 14 residues. This CDR3 reads CASTRADHTDTQYF. The CDR3 bases are TGTGCCAGCACCAGAGCGGACCACACAGATACGCAGTATTTT.

The rearrangement joins TRBV9 to TRBJ2-5; TRBD2 is a possible D gene (7 bases). V gave up 0 bases and J gave up 5 bases, with 14 bases separating them. The CDR3 length is 15 residues. The germline V gene has CDR1 SGDLS and CDR2 YYNGEE. For the CDR3, the DNA is TGTGCCAGCAGCGTAGCGGGGGGCCAGGGGGAGACCCAGTACTTC. This codes for CASSVAGGQGETQYF.

This clonotype was detected ten times or more. This chain connects TRBV20-1 to TRBJ2-5; TRBD2 matches at 9 bases. V lost 0 bases and J lost 2; bases outside the gene matches: 4. This CDR3 region has 15 residues. Germline CDR1 and CDR2: DFQATT and SNEGSKA (reference sequence). The CDR3, as DNA: TGCAGTGCTAGAGACGGCGCGGGAGGGCAAGAGACCCAGTACTTC. Its protein product is CSARDGAGGQETQYF.

This clonotype was recorded a few times. This chain links TRBV13 with TRBJ1-4; D not resolved. The CDR3 extends over 13 amino acids. The germline V gene encodes CDR1 PRHDT and CDR2 FYEKMQ (reference sequence). Trimming took off 4 bases at V and 8 bases at J, with 11 bases between the two ends. In DNA form, the CDR3 reads TGTGCCAGCAGCTACGGCGGGAACGAAAAACTGTTTTTT. Amino acids: CASSYGGNEKLFF.

The rearrangement joins TRBV11-2 to TRBJ1-5, with D perhaps matching TRBD1 (6 bases). Germline values: CDR1 SGHAT, CDR2 FQNNGV. This CDR3 comprises 13 residues. V dropped 4 bases and J dropped 6 bases, with 10 bases sitting between them. The DNA for the CDR3 is TGTGCCAGCAGCTCTACAGGGAGTCAGCCCCAGCATTTT. Its translation: CASSSTGSQPQHF.

This chain links TRBV10-3 with TRBJ2-3; TRBD2 is a possible D gene (5 bases). The germline V gene has CDR1 ENHRY and CDR2 SYGVKD. V gave up 6 bases and J gave up 2 bases, with 9 bases separating them. CDR3 length: 13 amino acids. CDR3 sequence (DNA): TGTGCCATCAGGACGGGGTTCACAGATACGCAGTATTTT. This codes for CAIRTGFTDTQYF.

The chain couples TRBV29-1 to TRBJ2-5, with 10 nucleotides matching TRBD2. Near its end, the DNA agrees better with TRBJ2-1, so the J call may be wrong. Per germline, CDR1 SQVTM and CDR2 ANQGSEA. This CDR3 region has 17 residues. The CDR3 nucleotides read TGCAGCGTTGAAGCCCAATCTGTAGCGGGAGGCCACAATGAGCAGTTCTTC. Translating it yields CSVEAQSVAGGHNEQFF.

V gene TRBV12-3 or TRBV12-4 combines with J gene TRBJ2-2; 7 bases are a match to TRBD2. The CDR3 runs 15 residues. V was clipped by 7 bases and J by 4 bases; unmatched bases: 9. The CDR3 here is CASTSSGRATGELFF. The CDR3 nucleotides are TGTGCCAGCACCTCTAGCGGCCGGGCCACCGGGGAGCTGTTTTTT.

This clonotype was recorded a few times. A junction end diverges from the germline sequence, so it may reflect a read error. DNA of the CDR3: TGCGCCAGCAGCCCCCCGCTAGCGGAAGATTACACCGGGGAGCTGTTTTTT. This sequence encodes CASSPPLAEDYTGELFF. The V and J genes are TRBV7-9 and TRBJ2-2, with 7 positions matching TRBD2. The CDR3 consists of 17 residues. Looked up from germline, CDR1 is SEHNR and CDR2 is FQNEAQ (reference sequence).

This clonotype turned up a few times. The gene calls are TRBV2 and TRBJ2-4; TRBD2 agrees at 7 bases. The CDR3 sequence is 13 residues long. Looked up from germline, CDR1 is SNHLY and CDR2 is FYNNEI. Germline trimming cut 6 bases from V and 9 bases from J; bases unmatched to any gene: 8. This chain's CDR3 is CASRGVAGSIQYF. The CDR3 DNA follows: TGTGCCAGCAGGGGTGTAGCGGGCTCCATTCAGTACTTC.

This clonotype was seen more than once but under ten times. The chain carries TRBV20-1 and TRBJ2-1, with TRBD2 identical over 9 bases. From germline, CDR1 is DFQATT and CDR2 SNEGSKA (reference sequence). The CDR3 is made up of 14 amino acids. V lost 5 bases, J lost 4 bases, and 6 bases stayed unmatched. CDR3 in DNA: TGCAGTGCTCCGACTAGCGGTGATTACAATGAGCAGTTCTTC. As protein: CSAPTSGDYNEQFF.

The chain has TRBV20-1 and TRBJ1-4; 7 bases line up with TRBD1. J gave up 2 bases and V 2 bases, and 2 bases lay outside the gene matches. The V gene's germline CDR1 is DFQATT and CDR2 SNEGSKA (reference sequence). The CDR3 spans 14 residues. The CDR3 sequence is CSARRGLTNEKLFF. CDR3 nucleotide sequence: TGCAGTGCTAGAAGGGGGCTCACTAATGAAAAACTGTTTTTT.

The chain carries TRBV20-1 and TRBJ1-1; 12 bases match TRBD1. The CDR3 runs to 16 residues. Germline CDR1 and CDR2: DFQATT and SNEGSKA (reference sequence). Trimming removed 3 bases from V and 6 bases from J; junction bases left unmatched: 11. The DNA of the CDR3 is TGCAGTGCTAGTCATGGGACAGGGGGCGTAGGGGCTGAAGCTTTCTTT. Translation: CSASHGTGGVGAEAFF.

This chain joins TRBV12-3 or TRBV12-4 and TRBJ2-2, with D unresolved. The CDR3 is made up of 12 amino acids. Trimming removed 9 bases at V and 1 base at J, with 6 bases between. The CDR3 sequence: CASCGNTGELFF. The CDR3 DNA follows: TGTGCCAGTTGCGGGAACACCGGGGAGCTGTTTTTT.

V usage is TRBV27 and J usage is TRBJ2-1; D possibly corresponds to TRBD2 (6 bases). This CDR3 comprises 15 residues. V was trimmed by 3 bases and J by 7 bases, leaving 16 bases between them. Germline CDR1 and CDR2: MNHEY and SMNVEV (reference sequence). The CDR3 bases are TGTGCCAGCAGTTTGGCGGGGTCGCGTAGAAATGAGCAGTTCTTC. The encoded protein is CASSLAGSRRNEQFF.

This clonotype showed up just once. This chain uses TRBV29-1 with TRBJ1-2, with a possible D match to TRBD1 (5 bases). The V and J ends lost 4 bases and 3 bases respectively, with 12 bases between them. The V gene's germline CDR1 is SQVTM and CDR2 ANQGSEA. The CDR3 extends over 13 amino acids. The CDR3 DNA reads TGCAGCGTTGTCCTCGGGGGTGACTATGGCTACACCTTC. It yields the protein CSVVLGGDYGYTF. The full variable domain, with the rest looked up from reference TRBV29-1 and TRBJ1-2, is SAVISQKPSRDICQRGTSLTIQCQVDSQVTMMFWYRQQPGQSLTLIATANQGSEATYESGFVIDKFPISRPNLTFSTLTVSNMSPEDSSIYLCSVVLGGDYGYTFGSGTRLTVV.

Points on this clonotype: Its ends do not fully match the called genes, so a read error is possible. The J gene is TRBJ2-6, the V gene TRBV7-2; D is uncertain. This CDR3 is 8 amino acids long. Per the germline V gene, CDR1 is SGHTA and CDR2 is FQGNSA. CDR3: CASSLGLF. DNA of the CDR3: TGTGCCAGCAGCTTAGGCTTATTC.

The chain is built from TRBV5-5 and TRBJ2-5; 10 bases match TRBD1. The DNA end is a closer match to TRBJ2-1, so the J assignment may be wrong. Germline values: CDR1 SGHKS, CDR2 YYEKEE (reference sequence). This CDR3 is 15 amino acids long. The CDR3 coding sequence is TGTGCCAGCAGCTGGGGGACAGGGGAGAACAATGAGCAGTTCTTC. Encoded protein: CASSWGTGENNEQFF.

This clonotype showed up just once. The chain links TRBV27 to TRBJ2-1, with D perhaps matching TRBD2 (6 bases). CDR1 is MNHEY, CDR2 SMNVEV, per germline (reference sequence). Deletions cut 6 bases from V and 5 bases from J, with 11 bases between. The CDR3 runs to 13 residues. The CDR3 bases are TGTGCCAGCAGGGCCAGGGAGGACAATGAGCAGTTCTTC. Its translation is CASRAREDNEQFF.

J is TRBJ2-3 and V is TRBV6-2 or TRBV6-3, with D perhaps TRBD2 (5 bases). Trimming took off 2 bases at V and 2 bases at J, with 8 bases between the two ends. The CDR3 sequence is 14 residues long. Germline V gene sequence: CDR1 MNHEY, CDR2 SVGEGT. CDR3 coding DNA: TGTGCCAGCAGTTACGCGGGCGTCACAGATACGCAGTATTTT. The encoded protein is CASSYAGVTDTQYF.

The chain is built from TRBV20-1 and TRBJ2-7; TRBD2 matches at 7 bases. Per germline, CDR1 DFQATT and CDR2 SNEGSKA (reference sequence). Unmatched junction bases numbered 16, after V lost 0 bases and J lost 2 bases. This CDR3 spans 18 amino acids. CDR3 residues: CSARDPVLSSGVPYEQYF. CDR3 sequence (DNA): TGCAGTGCTAGAGATCCCGTTCTCTCTAGCGGAGTCCCCTACGAGCAGTACTTC.

This clonotype was recorded at least ten times. The chain joins TRBV3-1 to TRBJ1-2, with 9 bases that match TRBD1. Germline V CDR1 and CDR2: LGHDT, YNNKEL (reference sequence). The CDR3 runs 14 residues. Losses at the gene ends were 5 bases for V and 1 base for J; bases not matched to a gene: 2. CDR3 nucleotides: TGTGCCAGCAGCTGGGACAGGGATAACTATGGCTACACCTTC. Protein sequence: CASSWDRDNYGYTF.

There are a few counts of this clonotype. V usage is TRBV7-9 and J usage is TRBJ2-1, with TRBD1 as a possible D gene (6 bases). Trimming shortened V by 7 bases and J by 2 bases, and 12 bases separated the two germline ends. Germline V gene sequence: CDR1 SEHNR, CDR2 FQNEAQ (reference sequence). CDR3 length: 14 residues. CDR3 DNA sequence: TGTGCCAGCACCACAGGGAGCCCCTACAATGAGCAGTTCTTC. It specifies CASTTGSPYNEQFF.

The chain uses TRBV4-1 and TRBJ2-7, with 8 bases identical to TRBD2. This CDR3 has 15 amino acids. Germline lookup yields CDR1 MGHRA and CDR2 YSYEKL. Trimming at V came to 1 base and at J to 3 bases, leaving 5 bases not matched to a gene. CDR3 in DNA: TGCGCCAGCAGCCAAGGTGATGCGGGGGGCTACGAGCAGTACTTC. Translating gives CASSQGDAGGYEQYF.

This clonotype appeared a few times. The chain joins TRBV9 to TRBJ1-2; D might be TRBD1 (5 bases). V dropped 0 bases and J dropped 7 bases, with 13 bases sitting between them. The CDR3 length is 14 residues. Per the germline V gene, CDR1 is SGDLS and CDR2 is YYNGEE. The CDR3, as DNA: TGTGCCAGCAGCGTAGAGGGGCAGAAATTTGGCTACACCTTC. Its protein product is CASSVEGQKFGYTF.

V usage is TRBV27 and J usage is TRBJ1-1; the match to TRBD1 covers 9 bases. This CDR3 is 13 amino acids long. The trim removed 3 bases at V and 10 bases at J, leaving 6 bases unmatched. Germline V gives CDR1 MNHEY, CDR2 SMNVEV (reference sequence). The CDR3: CASSFLQGAAAFF. The CDR3 DNA follows: TGTGCCAGCAGTTTTTTACAGGGGGCCGCAGCTTTCTTT.

As to this clonotype: The junction departs from germline at one end; a sequencing error may be responsible. The chain joins TRBV2 to TRBJ1-4; 8 nucleotides line up with TRBD1. Germline CDR1 and CDR2: SNHLY and FYNNEI. The CDR3 has 14 amino acids. CDR3 nucleotides: TGTGCCAGCAGTGACCACAGGGGGAGTGAACAACTGTTTTTT. Protein sequence: CASSDHRGSEQLFF.

The sample holds a few counts of this clonotype. The V call is TRBV3-1, the J call TRBJ1-1, with D unresolved. The germline V and J ends were trimmed by 2 bases and 6 bases, with 7 bases remaining between them. The CDR3 sequence is 12 residues long. Germline V CDR1 and CDR2: LGHDT, YNNKEL (reference sequence). DNA for the CDR3: TGTGCCAGCAGCCAATATGGCCCTGAAGCTTTCTTT. This sequence encodes CASSQYGPEAFF.